The 8 T cell receptor beta chains below were found in one sample sequenced in a study of Graves' ophthalmopathy and Graves' hyperthyroidism. RNA transcripts served as template for amplifying TCR beta CDR3 sequences. A first-round RT-PCR used HTBI primers, followed by a second-round multiplex PCR. TCRdb re-called the multiplex PCR reads with MiXCR, one entry per CDR3 protein. The sample lists hundreds of thousands of distinct CDR3 sequences, about a fifth seen once, with approximately 6.9% in the top ten. Sequencing input: peripheral blood. The receptors derive from a woman between 18 and 29 years old with stable Graves' hyperthyroidism. Some clones in this sample may be carry-over from other donors' samples.

This chain connects TRBV24-1 to TRBJ2-2; the match to TRBD1 covers 8 bases. J gave up 2 bases and V 2 bases, and 0 bases lay outside the gene matches. The germline gives CDR1 KGHDR, CDR2 SFDVKD. This CDR3 comprises 15 residues. In nucleotides, the CDR3 is TGTGCCACCAGTGATTCAGGGGGCAACACCGGGGAGCTGTTTTTT. Protein product: CATSDSGGNTGELFF.

This clonotype was detected many times. J is TRBJ1-1 and V is TRBV30, with D unclear. Germline-derived CDR1 and CDR2 are GTSNPN and SVGIG (reference sequence). The CDR3 consists of 15 residues. Trimming left V 0 bases short and J 0 bases short, with 11 bases between. The CDR3 loop reads CAWSVPRRVNTEAFF. The CDR3 DNA reads as TGTGCCTGGAGTGTACCTAGACGAGTGAACACTGAAGCTTTCTTT.

Many counts were recorded for this clonotype. The chain combines TRBV6-1 with TRBJ2-7, with a tentative D call TRBD1 (5 bases). CDR1 is MNHNS, CDR2 SASEGT, per germline. Trimming took off 4 bases at V and 5 bases at J, with 15 bases between the two ends. CDR3 length equals 14 residues. The CDR3 DNA is TGTGCCAGCAGTGTGGAGCAGGGTGGAAACGAGCAGTACTTC. It translates to CASSVEQGGNEQYF.

This clonotype was observed at least ten times. The chain links TRBV12-3 or TRBV12-4 to TRBJ2-7; 8 bases match TRBD1. V lost 5 bases to trimming and J lost 5 bases; unmatched junction nucleotides: 8. The CDR3 runs to 14 residues. CDR3 residues: CASSPRTGSDEQYF. The DNA for the CDR3 is TGTGCCAGCAGTCCCCGGACAGGGAGCGACGAGCAGTACTTC.

This clonotype appeared many times. The chain has TRBV13 and TRBJ2-5, with D tentatively TRBD1 (7 bases). V lost 4 bases, J lost 5 bases, and 17 bases lay in between. The CDR3 has 15 amino acids. Germline loops: CDR1 PRHDT, CDR2 FYEKMQ (reference sequence). The CDR3 nucleotides are TGTGCCAGCAGCTATACAGGGGAGGTGTACGAGACCCAGTACTTC. Encoded protein: CASSYTGEVYETQYF.

There are a few counts of this clonotype. The V and J genes are TRBV19 and TRBJ1-5, with no clear D. This CDR3 has 13 amino acids. Germline V lookup: CDR1 LNHDA, CDR2 SQIVND (reference sequence). Trimming left V 9 bases short and J 0 bases short, with 9 bases between. The CDR3, as DNA: TGTGCCAGCAACAGTTATAGCAATCAGCCCCAGCATTTT. Protein product: CASNSYSNQPQHF.

The chain uses TRBV12-3 or TRBV12-4 and TRBJ1-3, with 10 nucleotides matching TRBD1. V dropped 6 bases and J dropped 4; count of bases not matched to a gene: 9. The CDR3 extends over 16 amino acids. The CDR3 here is CASSYRQGALGNTIYF. The CDR3 nucleotides read TGTGCCAGCAGCTACAGACAGGGGGCCTTAGGAAACACCATATATTTT.

The gene calls are TRBV6-5 and TRBJ1-5; D call uncertain. The CDR3 is 14 residues long. V lost 0 bases and J lost 8, with 11 bases in between. Germline values: CDR1 MNHEY, CDR2 SVGAGI. The CDR3 is CASSYSIPREPQHF. CDR3 coding DNA: TGTGCCAGCAGTTACTCGATCCCCAGAGAGCCCCAGCATTTT.